This T cell receptor (beta chain) was sequenced for a study of blood T cell repertoires in COVID-19. Overall study context: The United States, Italy and Spain provided the acute and convalescent COVID-19 samples. Sources were T cells, B-cell-depleted T cells, or PBMCs; the material itself was cDNA or gDNA.

Authors' analysis steps: By means of reference gene primer amplification, nucleated cell counts were estimated. Using immunoSEQ multiplex PCR, the repertoire was profiled, and TCRdb retains in-frame clones only, with some absent. V, J and clone size are taken as reported in that table, and D and trimming were inferred from the DNA itself. The table lists around 58,000 clones, approximately 85% of them singletons, with 15% to 20% in the top ten. V was clipped by 0 bases and J by 0 bases, with 9 bases between them. Germline V gives CDR1 MNHEY, CDR2 SVGEGT. The CDR3 loop spans 16 amino acids. Sequencing was performed on peripheral blood. This sequence joins TRBV6-2 or TRBV6-3 and TRBJ2-1, with unresolved D. This sequence originates from a human donor in a cohort sampled during active COVID-19. The CDR3 coding sequence is TGTGCCAGCAGTTACTCGTCTTCGAGCTCCTACAATGAGCAGTTCTTC. Encoded protein: CASSYSSSSSYNEQFF.